What follows are 30 T cell receptor beta chains derived from one specimen sequenced in a study of cytomegalovirus exposure and HLA in healthy donors. The study ran its PCR with 60 Vbeta and 13 Jbeta primers. The method was immunoSEQ multiplex PCR; TCRdb's version includes in-frame clones alone and lacks a portion of them. Of about 170,000 clones listed, about 59% are singletons. The sample was PBMCs. These receptors originate from a man aged 35-49 years in good health and CMV-seronegative.

This chain connects TRBV27 to TRBJ1-1; possibly TRBD1 for D (5 bases). CDR3 length equals 13 residues. CDR1 and CDR2 (germline): MNHEY, SMNVEV (reference sequence). V was trimmed by 7 bases and J by 5 bases, leaving 14 bases between them. CDR3 protein: CASKHPGTTEAFF. CDR3 nucleotide sequence: TGTGCCAGCAAACACCCCGGGACTACTGAAGCTTTCTTT.

In the case of this clone: A read error may produce the germline difference seen at one junction end. The chain recombines TRBV7-7 with TRBJ2-1; D call uncertain. The CDR3 sequence is 13 residues long. Germline values: CDR1 SSHAT, CDR2 FNYEAQ (reference sequence). This chain's CDR3 is CASSLSHSNEQFF. The CDR3 DNA reads TGTGCTAGCAGCTTATCTCACAGCAATGAGCAGTTCTTC.

A few counts support this clone. The V and J genes are TRBV30 and TRBJ1-5, with 8 bases lining up with TRBD1. There are 16 residues in the CDR3. The germline V gene encodes CDR1 GTSNPN and CDR2 SVGIG (reference sequence). The V and J ends lost 0 bases and 0 bases, in that order; junction bases with no gene match: 4. CDR3 protein: CAWSVQGGLSNQPQHF. The DNA of the CDR3 is TGTGCCTGGAGTGTACAGGGGGGCCTTAGCAATCAGCCCCAGCATTTT.

This chain joins TRBV19 and TRBJ1-2; 7 bases align to TRBD1. The CDR3 runs 13 residues. Germline CDR1 LNHDA, CDR2 SQIVND (reference sequence). Germline trimming cut 6 bases from V and 2 bases from J; bases unmatched to any gene: 3. CDR3 protein: CASRGQLNYGYTF. Written as DNA, the CDR3 is TGTGCCAGTAGGGGACAGCTAAACTATGGCTACACCTTC.

This chain links TRBV2 with TRBJ2-2, with 10 bases aligning to TRBD2. V dropped 1 base and J dropped 2; count of bases not matched to a gene: 1. Germline V gene sequence: CDR1 SNHLY, CDR2 FYNNEI. The CDR3 length is 16 residues. The DNA for the CDR3 is TGTGCCAGCAGTGAAGAGCGGGGGGGAAACACCGGGGAGCTGTTTTTT. It specifies CASSEERGGNTGELFF.

The chain carries TRBV9 and TRBJ2-1, with a possible D match to TRBD2 (5 bases). The ends were cut back, 5 bases at V and 1 base at J, with 10 bases in the middle. This CDR3 has 14 amino acids. Germline values: CDR1 SGDLS, CDR2 YYNGEE. The CDR3 DNA sequence: TGTGCCAGCAGTATAAGCGGTTCCTACAATGAGCAGTTCTTC. Encoded protein: CASSISGSYNEQFF.

The J gene is TRBJ2-7, the V gene TRBV27; 10 nucleotides match TRBD2. V dropped 4 bases and J dropped 4; count of bases not matched to a gene: 28. CDR3 length: 22 residues. Germline CDR1 is MNHEY and CDR2 is SMNVEV (reference sequence). Here the CDR3 reads CASSSTEDRTGISGRARYEQYF. The CDR3 DNA follows: TGTGCCAGCAGTTCCACGGAAGACCGGACAGGGATAAGCGGGAGGGCAAGATACGAGCAGTACTTC.

The chain combines TRBV15 with TRBJ2-1; D not certain. The CDR3 is 15 residues long. CDR1 is LNHNV and CDR2 is YYDKDF in the germline V gene (reference sequence). With 0 bases removed from V and 10 bases from J, the gap between germline ends came to 16 bases. The chain's CDR3 is CATSREINRYEEQFF. CDR3 bases: TGTGCCACCAGCAGAGAGATAAATCGGTATGAGGAGCAGTTCTTC.

J is TRBJ2-7 and V is TRBV5-6; 9 nucleotides line up with TRBD1. The J segment lost 0 bases and the V segment lost 3 bases, leaving 4 bases of the junction unmatched. The CDR3 sequence is 15 residues long. CDR1 SGHDT and CDR2 YYEEEE come from the germline V gene. CDR3 DNA: TGTGCCAGCAGCTCCGGGACAGGGAGCTCCTACGAGCAGTACTTC. Encoded protein: CASSSGTGSSYEQYF.

Remarks on this clone: The limits of the CDR3 on the DNA are not certain, so only TCRdb's listed CDR3 is given. The chain combines TRBV27 with TRBJ1-2. Per germline, CDR1 MNHEY and CDR2 SMNVEV (reference sequence). The CDR3 numbers 13 amino acids, ends counted. This CDR3 is CASSLERDSGYTF.

The V gene is TRBV15, the J gene TRBJ1-2; D is ambiguous. V was shortened by 1 base and J by 13 bases, with 19 bases between the two germline ends. Looked up from germline, CDR1 is LNHNV and CDR2 is YYDKDF (reference sequence). This CDR3 is built from 14 residues. Here the CDR3 DNA reads TGTGCCACCAGCAGAGGAAGAGGCACCGCGGTTTCCACCTTC. As protein: CATSRGRGTAVSTF.

This clone was counted a few times. The J gene is TRBJ1-1, the V gene TRBV6-1; D not resolved. This CDR3 contains 13 residues. CDR1 is MNHNS, CDR2 SASEGT, per germline. The ends were cut back, 4 bases at V and 4 bases at J, with 10 bases in the middle. CDR3 coding DNA: TGTGCCAGCAGTGCCGGTACGGGCACTGAAGCTTTCTTT. This sequence encodes CASSAGTGTEAFF.

This clone was counted only a few times. Germline is not matched at one junction end, which may reflect a read error. The chain employs TRBV7-9 and TRBJ1-4; 9 nucleotides align to TRBD1. CDR3 length equals 15 residues. Germline CDR1 is SEHNR and CDR2 is FQNEAQ (reference sequence). In DNA, the CDR3 is TGTTCCAGCAGCGAACGACAGGGGGTTAGTGAAAAACTGTTTTTT. It is translated as CSSSERQGVSEKLFF.

This clone was seen only a few times. CDR3 in DNA: TGCGCCAGCAGCCTCAACCCCAGCGGGAGATCGGAGACCCAGTACTTC. Translating it yields CASSLNPSGRSETQYF. V gene TRBV5-1 combines with J gene TRBJ2-5, with 8 bases that match TRBD2. Germline V lookup: CDR1 SGHRS, CDR2 YFSETQ. Trimming removed 4 bases from V and 5 bases from J; junction bases left unmatched: 13. The CDR3 runs 16 residues.

The V and J genes are TRBV2 and TRBJ1-2; 9 bases are shared with TRBD1. The trim removed 6 bases at V and 7 bases at J, leaving 6 bases unmatched. The CDR3 totals 13 residues. Germline CDR1 and CDR2: SNHLY and FYNNEI. The CDR3 DNA sequence: TGTGCCAGCAGGGGGGACAGGGAGGCTGGCTACACCTTC. Its translation is CASRGDREAGYTF.

A few counts support this clone. Other DNA sequences in the sample encode the same CDR3. CDR3 nucleotides: TGTGCCAGTAGTCCACAAGATAGCAATCAGCCCCAGCATTTT. Translated: CASSPQDSNQPQHF. The chain has TRBV19 and TRBJ1-5, with D uncertain. The CDR3 contains 14 residues. V was pared by 5 bases and J by 0 bases, with 8 bases between. Per germline, CDR1 LNHDA and CDR2 SQIVND (reference sequence).

The chain recombines TRBV9 with TRBJ2-3, with D possibly matching TRBD2 (7 bases). The CDR3 covers 16 residues. Germline-derived CDR1 and CDR2 are SGDLS and YYNGEE. V was shortened by 4 bases and J by 0 bases, with 15 bases between the two germline ends. The CDR3 region is CASSPGGGASTDTQYF. CDR3 bases: TGTGCCAGCAGCCCAGGTGGGGGGGCTAGCACAGATACGCAGTATTTT. Full variable domain (remainder filled in from reference TRBV9 and TRBJ2-3): DSGVTQTPKHLITATGQRVTLRCSPRSGDLSVYWYQQSLDQGLQFLIQYYNGEERAKGNILERFSAQQFPDLHSELNLSSLELGDSALYFCASSPGGGASTDTQYFGPGTRLTVL.

This clone was detected a few times. The chain has TRBV2 and TRBJ2-1; 13 positions agree with TRBD2. CDR1 SNHLY and CDR2 FYNNEI come from the germline V gene. The CDR3 length is 15 residues. The trim removed 6 bases at V and 8 bases at J, leaving 7 bases unmatched. The CDR3 region is CASRAGTSGMYEQFF. The CDR3 DNA reads TGTGCCAGCAGGGCCGGGACTAGCGGGATGTATGAGCAGTTCTTC.

This clone has only one observation. The chain employs TRBV7-3 and TRBJ2-1; D possibly corresponds to TRBD2 (6 bases). Germline V gene sequence: CDR1 SGHTA, CDR2 FQGTGA. CDR3 size: 13 residues. V lost 4 bases, J lost 8 bases, and 12 bases lay in between. CDR3 in DNA: TGTGCCAGCAGCTCACCCTGGGGGGATGAGCAGTTCTTC. Its translation is CASSSPWGDEQFF.

J is TRBJ1-1 and V is TRBV7-8, with TRBD1 identical over 7 bases. The CDR3 has 15 amino acids. Germline V gene data show CDR1 as SGHVS and CDR2 as FQNEAQ. Losses at the gene ends were 5 bases for V and 9 bases for J; bases not matched to a gene: 15. CDR3 nucleotide sequence: TGTGCCAGCAGCCCAGAGGGGGCAGCGTTAGGGAAAGCTTTCTTT. Its protein is CASSPEGAALGKAFF.

This clone was seen more than once but under ten times. The V call is TRBV7-3, the J call TRBJ2-3, with 9 positions matching TRBD2. Germline V gives CDR1 SGHTA, CDR2 FQGTGA. The CDR3 spans 17 residues. Trimming took 10 bases from V and 1 from J; bases not matched to a gene: 15. The CDR3 DNA reads TGTGCCACTTCCGATAGCGGCAAGCGGGAGGGCACAGATACGCAGTATTTT. It yields the protein CATSDSGKREGTDTQYF.

The chain joins TRBV4-1 to TRBJ2-5; TRBD1 matches 9 bases. CDR1 and CDR2 (germline): MGHRA, YSYEKL. This CDR3 region has 17 residues. V gave up 0 bases and J gave up 3 bases; unmatched junction bases: 8. The CDR3 reads CASSQDPGTGREETQYF. CDR3 sequence (DNA): TGCGCCAGCAGCCAAGATCCCGGGACAGGGCGAGAAGAGACCCAGTACTTC.

This chain links TRBV7-3 with TRBJ2-3; 7 bases line up with TRBD2. Trimming took 2 bases from V and 4 from J; bases not matched to a gene: 6. Germline CDR1 and CDR2: SGHTA and FQGTGA. The CDR3 runs 15 residues. The CDR3 loop is CASSLGRAPPDTQYF. The CDR3, as DNA: TGTGCCAGCAGCTTAGGGAGGGCACCCCCAGATACGCAGTATTTT.

The chain is built from TRBV7-9 and TRBJ1-4; no clear D gene. The CDR3 consists of 11 residues. V lost 7 bases and J lost 8, with 8 bases in between. CDR1 is SEHNR and CDR2 is FQNEAQ in the germline V gene (reference sequence). The CDR3 coding sequence is TGTGCCAGCACCCCGGGGGAAAAACTGTTTTTT. Protein product: CASTPGEKLFF.

J is TRBJ2-6 and V is TRBV19; 7 bases match TRBD1. Unmatched junction bases numbered 6, after V lost 6 bases and J lost 4 bases. Germline values: CDR1 LNHDA, CDR2 SQIVND (reference sequence). CDR3 size: 15 residues. DNA for the CDR3: TGTGCCAGTAGCGCCACAGGGGTAGGGGCCAACGTCCTGACTTTC. Its translation is CASSATGVGANVLTF.

The J gene is TRBJ2-7, the V gene TRBV29-1; D not certain. Trimming took 4 bases from V and 6 from J, leaving 7 bases between them. Germline V gene lookup returns CDR1 SQVTM and CDR2 ANQGSEA. The CDR3 is made up of 10 amino acids. CDR3 protein: CSVGHGEQYF. For the CDR3, the DNA is TGCAGCGTTGGCCACGGCGAGCAGTACTTC.

This clone was seen more than once but under ten times. The chain uses TRBV5-1 and TRBJ2-3; 12 bases are shared with TRBD2. The CDR3 is 14 residues long. The V gene's germline CDR1 is SGHRS and CDR2 YFSETQ. Trimming took 0 bases from V and 11 from J; bases not matched to a gene: 4. DNA for the CDR3: TGCGCCAGCAGCTTGGGACTAGCGGGAGCGAGGCAGTATTTT. Translating it yields CASSLGLAGARQYF.

This clone was counted between two and nine times. The chain is built from TRBV10-3 and TRBJ2-3, with 8 bases matching TRBD1. J gave up 8 bases and V 3 bases, and 13 bases lay outside the gene matches. The germline gives CDR1 ENHRY, CDR2 SYGVKD. CDR3 size: 16 residues. The CDR3 here is CAISDPGETGAGTQYF. CDR3 coding DNA: TGTGCCATCAGTGATCCCGGAGAGACAGGGGCTGGTACGCAGTATTTT.

J is TRBJ1-3 and V is TRBV6-1; 7 nucleotides line up with TRBD1. CDR3 size: 15 residues. Germline V gene lookup returns CDR1 MNHNS and CDR2 SASEGT. After removal of 5 bases from V and 0 bases from J, the junction contained 4 bases not matched to a gene. DNA of the CDR3: TGTGCCAGCAGTAAGGACAGGTTCTCTGGAAACACCATATATTTT. Its translation is CASSKDRFSGNTIYF.

This clone was recorded a few times. The chain links TRBV5-1 to TRBJ1-1; D unresolved. CDR3 length: 15 residues. From germline, CDR1 is SGHRS and CDR2 YFSETQ. Trimming removed 0 bases at V and 4 bases at J, with 13 bases between. CDR3 nucleotide sequence: TGCGCCAGCAGCTTGGTAAAGTCGGGAACCACTGAAGCTTTCTTT. Protein: CASSLVKSGTTEAFF.